Following are 20 T cell receptor beta chains from one sample sequenced in a study of blood T cell repertoires in COVID-19. Assay: immunoSEQ multiplex PCR; the TCRdb copy retains only in-frame clones and omits some. The sample lists tens of thousands of clones; less than 90% were seen once. The sequenced sample consisted of peripheral blood. The origin of the receptors is a woman over 75 with acute or convalescent COVID-19.

The CDR3 sequence is CASSLVMGGQYF. The CDR3 bases are TGTGCCAGCAGCTTAGTTATGGGAGGGCAGTACTTC. The chain carries TRBV11-2 and TRBJ2-7; a weak D match, TRBD2 (6 bases). V was shortened by 1 base and J by 9 bases, with 10 bases between the two germline ends. Per the germline V gene, CDR1 is SGHAT and CDR2 is FQNNGV. The CDR3 spans 12 residues. Together with reference TRBV11-2 and TRBJ2-7, the CDR3 gives the full variable domain: EAGVAQSPRYKIIEKRQSVAFWCNPISGHATLYWYQQILGQGPKLLIQFQNNGVVDDSQLPKDRFSAERLKGVDSTLKIQPAKLEDSAVYLCASSLVMGGQYFGPGTRLTVT.

The chain recombines TRBV7-8 with TRBJ2-3; 12 bases are a match to TRBD2. Germline assignment: CDR1 SGHVS and CDR2 FQNEAQ. V was pared by 4 bases and J by 5 bases, with 4 bases of the junction left unmatched. CDR3 length: 15 amino acids. This chain's CDR3 is CASSSLAGGGDTQYF. CDR3 nucleotide sequence: TGTGCCAGCAGCTCACTAGCGGGAGGTGGAGATACGCAGTATTTT.

This chain uses TRBV21-1 with TRBJ2-4; the table names TRBD2, a call not compared with the DNA. TRBV21-1 is designated a pseudogene. This CDR3 has 17 residues. CDR3 sequence reads: CAGSCLGPGEAKNIQYF. The DNA for the CDR3 is TGTGCCGGCAGCTGCTTAGGACCGGGAGAAGCCAAAAACATTCAGTACTTC.

The CDR3 reads CASSMGAGNTGELFF. In nucleotides, the CDR3 is TGTGCCAGCAGCATGGGGGCAGGGAACACCGGGGAGCTGTTTTTT. The chain carries TRBV11-2 and TRBJ2-2, with D possibly TRBD1 on 6 matching bases. Germline CDR1 reads SGHAT; CDR2 reads FQNNGV. The V and J ends lost 5 bases and 1 base respectively, with 11 bases between them. CDR3 length: 15 residues. The whole variable domain, remainder taken from reference TRBV11-2 and TRBJ2-2, is EAGVAQSPRYKIIEKRQSVAFWCNPISGHATLYWYQQILGQGPKLLIQFQNNGVVDDSQLPKDRFSAERLKGVDSTLKIQPAKLEDSAVYLCASSMGAGNTGELFFGEGSRLTVL.

V and J are TRBV25-1 and TRBJ1-1; the match to TRBD1 covers 7 bases. Germline trimming cut 7 bases from V and 7 bases from J; bases unmatched to any gene: 9. This CDR3 spans 13 amino acids. Germline CDR1 MGHDK, CDR2 SYGVNS. This CDR3 is CASTDRGQFEAFF. The CDR3 DNA reads TGTGCCAGCACCGATCGGGGACAGTTTGAAGCTTTCTTT. The full variable domain, rest sourced from reference TRBV25-1 and TRBJ1-1, is EADIYQTPRYLVIGTGKKITLECSQTMGHDKMYWYQQDPGMELHLIHYSYGVNSTEKGDLSSESTVSRIRTEHFPLTLESARPSHTSQYLCASTDRGQFEAFFGQGTRLTVV.

V is TRBV9 and J is TRBJ2-5, with D maybe TRBD2 (6 bases). Germline CDR1 reads SGDLS; CDR2 reads YYNGEE. V gave up 0 bases and J gave up 5 bases, with 17 bases separating them. CDR3 size: 16 residues. This chain's CDR3 is CASSVGPSTGEETQYF. In DNA form, the CDR3 reads TGTGCCAGCAGCGTAGGCCCCTCCACGGGGGAGGAGACCCAGTACTTC. The full variable domain, completed using reference TRBV9 and TRBJ2-5, is DSGVTQTPKHLITATGQRVTLRCSPRSGDLSVYWYQQSLDQGLQFLIQYYNGEERAKGNILERFSAQQFPDLHSELNLSSLELGDSALYFCASSVGPSTGEETQYFGPGTRLLVL.

The rearrangement links TRBV7-9 to TRBJ2-3, with D uncertain. The CDR3 is made up of 12 amino acids. Trimming removed 7 bases from V and 4 bases from J, with 9 bases in between. CDR1 and CDR2 (germline): SEHNR, FQNEAQ (reference sequence). The CDR3 reads CASTSTADTQYF. CDR3 nucleotide sequence: TGTGCCAGCACCTCGACTGCAGATACGCAGTATTTT.

The V gene is TRBV7-3, the J gene TRBJ1-5; D is unresolved. CDR1 and CDR2 from the germline V gene are SGHTA and FQGTGA. Deletions cut 5 bases from V and 7 bases from J, with 9 bases between. The CDR3 is 12 amino acids. The CDR3 region has the DNA TGTGCCAGCAGCCGTCCGGGGCAGCCCCAGCATTTT. Amino acids: CASSRPGQPQHF.

The count of this clone is one. The J gene is TRBJ2-2, the V gene TRBV4-2, with TRBD1 matching 7 bases. Germline trimming cut 0 bases from V and 5 bases from J; bases unmatched to any gene: 3. CDR1 is LGHNA, CDR2 YNFKEQ, per germline. The CDR3 totals 15 residues. CDR3 in amino acids: CASSQEPGGTGELFF. Here the CDR3 DNA reads TGTGCCAGCAGCCAAGAGCCAGGGGGTACCGGGGAGCTGTTTTTT.

This chain links TRBV29-1 with TRBJ2-1; maybe TRBD2 (7 bases). Germline CDR1 is SQVTM and CDR2 is ANQGSEA. The V end lost 2 bases, the J end lost 3 bases, and 11 bases lay between the germline ends. This CDR3 is 14 amino acids long. CDR3 amino acids: CSVESGGRYNEQFF. CDR3 nucleotides: TGCAGCGTTGAATCCGGGGGGCGCTACAATGAGCAGTTCTTC.

V usage is TRBV12-3 or TRBV12-4 and J usage is TRBJ1-5; 8 nucleotides match TRBD1. J was trimmed by 7 bases and V by 5 bases; bases with no gene match: 1. This CDR3 comprises 12 residues. CDR3 protein: CASSRQGQPQHF. For the CDR3, the DNA is TGTGCCAGCAGTCGACAGGGGCAGCCCCAGCATTTT.

In its sample, this clone was seen once. The DNA for the CDR3 is TGTGCCAGCAGCAGCCTGGGCGCAACTGAAGCTTTCTTT. It is translated as CASSSLGATEAFF. This chain joins TRBV13 and TRBJ1-1; D gene ambiguous. Looked up from germline, CDR1 is PRHDT and CDR2 is FYEKMQ (reference sequence). The CDR3 contains 13 residues. The V end was cut by 5 bases, the J end by 5 bases, with 12 bases between.

The V gene is TRBV5-6, the J gene TRBJ2-7; 7 bases match TRBD2. The CDR3 runs 12 residues. CDR1 and CDR2 (germline): SGHDT, YYEEEE. The V segment lost 2 bases and the J segment 13 bases; nucleotides outside the gene matches: 9. Here the CDR3 DNA reads TGTGCCAGCAGCTTTAGGGAGGGTAAGACTTACTTC. This translates into CASSFREGKTYF. Together with reference TRBV5-6 and TRBJ2-7, the CDR3 gives the full variable domain: DAGVTQSPTHLIKTRGQQVTLRCSPKSGHDTVSWYQQALGQGPQFIFQYYEEEERQRGNFPDRFSGHQFPNYSSELNVNALLLGDSALYLCASSFREGKTYFGPGTRLTVT.

This clone was recorded only once. The gene calls are TRBV19 and TRBJ2-1; TRBD1 is a possible D gene (6 bases). This CDR3 comprises 15 residues. V lost 5 bases to trimming and J lost 2 bases, with 13 bases between them. Looked up from germline, CDR1 is LNHDA and CDR2 is SQIVND (reference sequence). CDR3 residues: CASSYSGTTYNEQFF. The CDR3 bases are TGTGCCAGTAGTTACTCCGGGACAACCTACAATGAGCAGTTCTTC.

The V call is TRBV30, the J call TRBJ1-5; no reliable D call. The CDR3 is 14 amino acids. V lost 7 bases and J 0 bases, leaving 13 bases between the germline ends. CDR1 is GTSNPN, CDR2 SVGIG, per germline (reference sequence). CDR3 residues: CAFTHGYSNQPQHF. CDR3 bases: TGTGCCTTCACCCACGGGTATAGCAATCAGCCCCAGCATTTT.

CDR3 sequence reads: CASSLTHMTGLGSGDTEAFF. The CDR3 nucleotides read TGTGCCAGCAGCTTAACCCATATGACAGGGTTAGGGAGTGGTGACACTGAAGCTTTCTTT. V gene TRBV7-3 combines with J gene TRBJ1-1; 7 positions agree with TRBD1. This CDR3 has 20 amino acids. Germline CDR1 and CDR2: SGHTA and FQGTGA. The V gene end was trimmed by 0 bases and the J gene end by 3 bases; junction bases not matched to a gene: 19.

This clone was detected only a few times. The chain combines TRBV9 with TRBJ1-5; 7 bases agree with TRBD1. V lost 2 bases to trimming and J lost 4 bases; unmatched junction nucleotides: 3. There are 14 residues in the CDR3. Germline V gene sequence: CDR1 SGDLS, CDR2 YYNGEE. CDR3 bases: TGTGCCAGCAGCGTCGGGACAGCTAATCAGCCCCAGCATTTT. It yields the protein CASSVGTANQPQHF.

The chain couples TRBV18 to TRBJ2-3; D not certain. The CDR3 is made up of 15 amino acids. Between the trimmed V and J ends, which lost 1 base and 1 base, there was a span of 9 bases. Germline V gene lookup returns CDR1 KGHSH and CDR2 LQKENI. The CDR3 loop is CASSPQVAGTDTQYF. In nucleotides, the CDR3 is TGTGCCAGCTCACCACAGGTGGCGGGCACAGATACGCAGTATTTT.

The rearrangement links TRBV28 to TRBJ2-1, with 7 bases matching TRBD2. This CDR3 region has 15 residues. The J segment lost 0 bases and the V segment lost 2 bases, leaving 1 base of the junction unmatched. Germline CDR1 and CDR2: MDHEN and SYDVKM. CDR3 region: CASSLPGGSYNEQFF. The CDR3 DNA is TGTGCCAGCAGTTTACCGGGGGGCTCCTACAATGAGCAGTTCTTC. Full variable domain (remainder filled in from reference TRBV28 and TRBJ2-1): DVKVTQSSRYLVKRTGEKVFLECVQDMDHENMFWYRQDPGLGLRLIYFSYDVKMKEKGDIPEGYSVSREKKERFSLILESASTNQTSMYLCASSLPGGSYNEQFFGPGTRLTVL.

This clone appeared a single time. V gene TRBV3-1 (or the pseudogene TRBV3-2) combines with J gene TRBJ2-5, with a possible D match to TRBD1 (6 bases). CDR1 is LGHDT and CDR2 is YNNKEL in the germline V gene (reference sequence). V was pared by 5 bases and J by 0 bases, with 16 bases between. The CDR3 runs to 16 residues. CDR3 nucleotide sequence: TGTGCCAGCAGCTCAATTCCGACAGGCTACCAAGAGACCCAGTACTTC. Its translation: CASSSIPTGYQETQYF.